A selection of T cell receptor beta chains follows, all from one sample in a study of cytomegalovirus exposure and HLA in healthy donors. The data were produced by immunoSEQ multiplex PCR, yet TCRdb's version contains in-frame clones alone and is incomplete. The sample consists of 100,000 to 150,000 clones, around 72% of them appearing once. Source material: PBMCs. The receptors shown here come from a man under 40 in good health and CMV-seronegative. Each CDR3 is given with its conserved first and last residue. Fields, in order: D gene, clone size, V gene, J gene, CDR3 DNA, CDR3 protein. The D gene is left open where the match is weak. Size values are once, few and many counts, or a class for expanded clones, and some rows have none.

D gene: NA; clone size: NA; V gene: TRBV18; J gene: TRBJ1-5; CDR3 DNA: TGTGCCAGCTCACTGGACAGTAACAATCAGCCCCAGCATTTT; CDR3 protein: CASSLDSNNQPQHF
D gene: TRBD2; clone size: NA; V gene: TRBV27; J gene: TRBJ2-1; CDR3 DNA: TGTGCCAGCAGTTTAACCGGGACTATCCGAGAGCAGTTCTTC; CDR3 protein: CASSLTGTIREQFF
D gene: TRBD1; clone size: NA; V gene: TRBV6-1; J gene: TRBJ2-7; CDR3 DNA: TGTGCCAGCAGCAGGACAGGGATCGAGCAGTACTTC; CDR3 protein: CASSRTGIEQYF
D gene: NA; clone size: NA; V gene: TRBV5-6; J gene: TRBJ2-1; CDR3 DNA: TGTGCCAGCAGCTTCGGGATCCTCTCCTTTGAGCAGTTCTTC; CDR3 protein: CASSFGILSFEQFF
D gene: NA; clone size: NA; V gene: TRBV6-1; J gene: TRBJ1-1; CDR3 DNA: TGTGCCAGCAGTCACCTGATCGGTGAAGCTTTCTTT; CDR3 protein: CASSHLIGEAFF
D gene: NA; clone size: NA; V gene: TRBV10-3; J gene: TRBJ2-3; CDR3 DNA: TGTGCCATCAGTGAGACAGGTGTTACGCAGTATTTT; CDR3 protein: CAISETGVTQYF
D gene: NA; clone size: NA; V gene: TRBV6-6; J gene: TRBJ1-5; CDR3 DNA: TGTGCCAGCAGTTACTCGATGGAGGCCAATCAGCCCCAGCATTTT; CDR3 protein: CASSYSMEANQPQHF
D gene: NA; clone size: NA; V gene: TRBV30; J gene: TRBJ1-6; CDR3 DNA: TGTGCCTGGAGTCCCAGAGGTTCACCCCTCCACTTT; CDR3 protein: CAWSPRGSPLHF
D gene: NA; clone size: NA; V gene: TRBV6-6; J gene: TRBJ2-7; CDR3 DNA: TGTGCCAGCAGCCCACACGGGGATTCCTACGAGCAGTACTTC; CDR3 protein: CASSPHGDSYEQYF
D gene: NA; clone size: NA; V gene: TRBV19; J gene: TRBJ2-2; CDR3 DNA: TGTGCCAGTAGTAGGGGTGGGAGACCGAACACCGGGGAGCTGTTTTTT; CDR3 protein: CASSRGGRPNTGELFF
D gene: NA; clone size: NA; V gene: TRBV2; J gene: TRBJ1-3; CDR3 DNA: TGTGCCAGCAGTGAATTGAGTGAGGGAAGCTCTGGAAACACCATATATTTT; CDR3 protein: CASSELSEGSSGNTIYF
D gene: NA; clone size: NA; V gene: TRBV29-1; J gene: TRBJ2-5; CDR3 DNA: TGCAGCGTTGTGGGACATAAGGGGGACCAGTCGGAGACCCAGTACTTC; CDR3 protein: CSVVGHKGDQSETQYF
D gene: NA; clone size: few; V gene: TRBV18; J gene: TRBJ1-2; CDR3 DNA: TGTGCCAGCTCACCGATAGAAAGGAACAGGGACTATGGCTACACCTTC; CDR3 protein: CASSPIERNRDYGYTF
D gene: TRBD2; clone size: NA; V gene: TRBV5-1; J gene: TRBJ2-5; CDR3 DNA: TGCGCCAGCAGCCTCGCCGGGCGGGAGCAGTACTTC; CDR3 protein: CASSLAGREQYF
D gene: TRBD1; clone size: few; V gene: TRBV6-6; J gene: TRBJ1-2; CDR3 DNA: TGTGCCAGCAGTTCGGAACAGGGGGCTGGGGGCTACACCTTC; CDR3 protein: CASSSEQGAGGYTF
D gene: TRBD1; clone size: NA; V gene: TRBV4-3; J gene: TRBJ1-2; CDR3 DNA: TGCGCCAGCAGCCAAGCCAGGGGGTATAACTATGGCTACACCTTC; CDR3 protein: CASSQARGYNYGYTF
D gene: NA; clone size: few; V gene: TRBV13; J gene: TRBJ1-1; CDR3 DNA: TGTGCCAGCAGCCTCCGGGTGAACACTGAAGCTTTCTTT; CDR3 protein: CASSLRVNTEAFF
D gene: NA; clone size: NA; V gene: TRBV5-1; J gene: TRBJ2-2; CDR3 DNA: TGCGCCAGCAGCACCGGGATTCTCACCGGGGAGCTGTTTTTT; CDR3 protein: CASSTGILTGELFF
D gene: NA; clone size: NA; V gene: TRBV2; J gene: TRBJ1-1; CDR3 DNA: TGTGCCAGCTCAAAGGGGGACACTGAAGCTTTCTTT; CDR3 protein: CASSKGDTEAFF
D gene: NA; clone size: NA; V gene: TRBV7-2; J gene: TRBJ1-3; CDR3 DNA: TGTGCCAGCAGCTTATGGTCAGGGTCTGGAAACACCATATATTTT; CDR3 protein: CASSLWSGSGNTIYF
D gene: TRBD1; clone size: NA; V gene: TRBV7-9; J gene: TRBJ1-3; CDR3 DNA: TGTGCCAGCAGGCTGGGACAGACCTCTGGAAACACCATATATTTT; CDR3 protein: CASRLGQTSGNTIYF
D gene: TRBD2; clone size: NA; V gene: TRBV11-2; J gene: TRBJ2-3; CDR3 DNA: TGTGCCAGCAGCACCCGGACTAGACCCAATACGCAGTATTTT; CDR3 protein: CASSTRTRPNTQYF
D gene: NA; clone size: once; V gene: TRBV13; J gene: TRBJ2-7; CDR3 DNA: TGTGCCAGCAGCTTAGGGCAGATCGAGCAGTACTTC; CDR3 protein: CASSLGQIEQYF
D gene: TRBD2; clone size: once; V gene: TRBV19; J gene: TRBJ2-1; CDR3 DNA: TGTGCCAGTAGTATAGATCATTCTAGCGGGGTCTACAATGAGCAGTTCTTC; CDR3 protein: CASSIDHSSGVYNEQFF
D gene: NA; clone size: few; V gene: TRBV7-2; J gene: TRBJ1-6; CDR3 DNA: TGTGCCAGCAGCTTACGGCGGGGTTCACCCCTCCACTTT; CDR3 protein: CASSLRRGSPLHF
D gene: NA; clone size: NA; V gene: TRBV14; J gene: TRBJ2-3; CDR3 DNA: TGTGCCAGCAGCCAAGCTCAGTTTTCCACAGATACGCAGTATTTT; CDR3 protein: CASSQAQFSTDTQYF
D gene: TRBD2; clone size: NA; V gene: TRBV19; J gene: TRBJ2-7; CDR3 DNA: TGTGCCAGTAGTGCCGGGACTAGCCGCTACTACGAGCAGTACTTC; CDR3 protein: CASSAGTSRYYEQYF
D gene: TRBD1; clone size: NA; V gene: TRBV7-8; J gene: TRBJ1-2; CDR3 DNA: TGTGCCAGCAGCTTAGCGGTGACAGGGGGTGGCTACACCTTC; CDR3 protein: CASSLAVTGGGYTF
D gene: NA; clone size: NA; V gene: TRBV6-1; J gene: TRBJ1-2; CDR3 DNA: TGTGCCAGCATTAAGACAGAAAACTATGGCTACACCTTC; CDR3 protein: CASIKTENYGYTF
D gene: TRBD2; clone size: NA; V gene: TRBV7-2; J gene: TRBJ2-3; CDR3 DNA: TGTGCCAGCAGCTTAGCGATGAGACTAGCGTCAGATACGCAGTATTTT; CDR3 protein: CASSLAMRLASDTQYF
D gene: NA; clone size: NA; V gene: TRBV11-1; J gene: TRBJ2-2; CDR3 DNA: TGTGCCAGCAGCCAAATCTTGGACAGTTTGGACACCGGGGAGCTGTTTTTT; CDR3 protein: CASSQILDSLDTGELFF
D gene: TRBD1; clone size: NA; V gene: TRBV6-1; J gene: TRBJ2-3; CDR3 DNA: TGTGCCAGCAGTGACGCTCCGGGACAGGGAACAGATACGCAGTATTTT; CDR3 protein: CASSDAPGQGTDTQYF
D gene: TRBD2; clone size: NA; V gene: TRBV9; J gene: TRBJ2-1; CDR3 DNA: TGTGCCAGCAGCATACTAGCGGGGGGCAGAGATGAGCAGTTCTTC; CDR3 protein: CASSILAGGRDEQFF
D gene: NA; clone size: NA; V gene: TRBV19; J gene: TRBJ1-5; CDR3 DNA: TGTGCCAGTAGTATTCGTACAGGTCCTCAGCCCCAGCATTTT; CDR3 protein: CASSIRTGPQPQHF
D gene: NA; clone size: few; V gene: TRBV5-1; J gene: TRBJ2-7; CDR3 DNA: TGCGCCAGCAGCTTGTCCGGGGGCTCCTACGAGCAGTACTTC; CDR3 protein: CASSLSGGSYEQYF